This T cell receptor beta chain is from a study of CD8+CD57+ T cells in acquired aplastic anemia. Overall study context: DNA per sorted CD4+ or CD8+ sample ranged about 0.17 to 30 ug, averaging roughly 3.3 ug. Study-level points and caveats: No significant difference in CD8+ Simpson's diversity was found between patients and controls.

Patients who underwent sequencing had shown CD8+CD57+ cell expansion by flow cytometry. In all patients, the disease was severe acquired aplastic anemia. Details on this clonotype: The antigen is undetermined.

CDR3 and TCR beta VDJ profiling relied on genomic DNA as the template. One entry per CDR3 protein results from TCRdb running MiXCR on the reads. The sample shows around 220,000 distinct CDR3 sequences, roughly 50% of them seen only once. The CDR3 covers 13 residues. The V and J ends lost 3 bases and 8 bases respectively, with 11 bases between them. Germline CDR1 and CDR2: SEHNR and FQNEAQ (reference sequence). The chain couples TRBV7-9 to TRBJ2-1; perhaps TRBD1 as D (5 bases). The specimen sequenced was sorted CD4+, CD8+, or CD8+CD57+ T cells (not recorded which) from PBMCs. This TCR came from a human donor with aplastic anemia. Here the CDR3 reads CASSLGLGDEQFF. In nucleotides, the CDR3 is TGTGCCAGCAGCTTGGGCCTAGGGGATGAGCAGTTCTTC.